The T cell receptor (beta chain) described here comes from a study of blood T cell repertoires in COVID-19. After removal of 0 bases from V and 8 bases from J, the junction contained 6 bases not matched to a gene. The CDR3 extends over 17 amino acids. In germline, CDR1 is LGHNA, CDR2 YNFKEQ. The assay was immunoSEQ multiplex PCR, and TCRdb's table has in-frame clones only and misses some. The sample contains 250,000 to 350,000 clones, about 87% of which appear only once. Two negative PCRs, clearance, or symptom resolution were required of recovered Cohort 3 donors. The chain uses TRBV4-2 and TRBJ1-6; 11 bases match TRBD1. The receptor's source is a woman aged 25 to 45 who had recovered from COVID-19. The sequenced sample consisted of PBMCs or T cells enriched from blood (not recorded which). The CDR3 region is CASSQDDWTGGHSPLHF. CDR3 nucleotide sequence: TGTGCCAGCAGCCAAGACGACTGGACAGGGGGCCATTCACCCCTCCACTTT.